The rows below give T cell receptor beta chains drawn from one sample of a study of blood T cell repertoires in COVID-19. Here immunoSEQ multiplex PCR was the method, and the copy in TCRdb shows in-frame clones only, minus some. Of more than 200,000 clones listed, around 87% are singletons. The material sequenced was PBMCs or T cells enriched from blood (not recorded which). These receptors came from a woman in her fifties or sixties who had recovered from COVID-19. Each CDR3 is given with its conserved first and last residue. The D gene is left open where the match is weak. Size tells how often a clone was seen (once, few, many) or the class of an expanded clone, and some rows leave it out.

DNA	CDR3	V	size	D	J
TGTGCCAGCAGTAAGGGACAGGGATATGGCTACACCTTC	CASSKGQGYGYTF	TRBV25-1	NA	TRBD1	TRBJ1-2
TGTGCCAGTAGTATTGGACAGAAACCGGAAAAACTGTTTTTT	CASSIGQKPEKLFF	TRBV19	NA	NA	TRBJ1-4
TGTGCCAGCAGCGTAGTCGGGGACTATCTTAATGAGCAGTTCTTC	CASSVVGDYLNEQFF	TRBV9	NA	TRBD2	TRBJ2-1
TGTGCCAGCAGCCCCCCCGGACTACGAGACACCGGGGAGCTGTTTTTT	CASSPPGLRDTGELFF	TRBV5-4	NA	NA	TRBJ2-2
TGTGCCAGCAGCCTACGGACTAGCGGGGGTTATGAGCAGTTCTTC	CASSLRTSGGYEQFF	TRBV5-5	once	TRBD2	TRBJ2-1
TGTGCCAGCAGCTTCGGCCGGGTTGGCAATCAGCCCCAGCATTTT	CASSFGRVGNQPQHF	TRBV7-9	NA	NA	TRBJ1-5
TGTGCCAGCAGCTCCCGGGACAGGGCTTCCTACGAGCAGTACTTC	CASSSRDRASYEQYF	TRBV5-4	NA	TRBD1	TRBJ2-7
TGTGCCAGCAGTACGTCAGGGTCCGGAAGGGGTGGCTACACCTTC	CASSTSGSGRGGYTF	TRBV6-5	NA	NA	TRBJ1-2
TGTGCCAGCTCACGGGGAGGGGGGACGCGGTCCGAGACCCAGTACTTC	CASSRGGGTRSETQYF	TRBV18	NA	NA	TRBJ2-5
TGCGCCAGCAGCGCAACAGGTTTCCCAACTATATATTTT	CASSATGFPTIYF	TRBV5-1	NA	NA	TRBJ1-3
TGTGCCAGCAGCCCGAGAGCGGGAGTTACCGGGGAGCTGTTTTTT	CASSPRAGVTGELFF	TRBV5-4	few	TRBD2	TRBJ2-2
TGTGCCAGCAGCTTGGGGGGGCCTTACGAGCAGTACTTC	CASSLGGPYEQYF	TRBV7-3	once	NA	TRBJ2-7
TGCGCCAGCAGCCGTACAAAAACCACTAGCGGCCCAGGGTCCTACAATGAGCAGTTCTTC	CASSRTKTTSGPGSYNEQFF	TRBV4-3	NA	TRBD2	TRBJ2-1
TGCAGCGTTGACAGGGGGTTGGGTACTGAAGCTTTCTTT	CSVDRGLGTEAFF	TRBV29-1	once	TRBD1	TRBJ1-1
TGTGCCACCTCTGGTGGAAACAGGGGGACCGAGCAGTACTTC	CATSGGNRGTEQYF	TRBV18	NA	TRBD1	TRBJ2-7
TGCGCCAGCAGCCATGAACTAGTTACCGGTCCAGATACGCAGTATTTT	CASSHELVTGPDTQYF	TRBV4-1	NA	NA	TRBJ2-3
TGCGCCAGCAGGATTATACAGGGTTCAACTAATGAAAAACTGTTTTTT	CASRIIQGSTNEKLFF	TRBV10-1	NA	NA	TRBJ1-4
TGTGCCAGCAGCGCGGGACTAGCGGGATCCTACAATGAGCAGTTCTTC	CASSAGLAGSYNEQFF	TRBV12-1	once	NA	TRBJ2-1
TGTGCCAGCAGCTTTCACATCCGGGACAGCCTTAATTCACCCCTCCACTTT	CASSFHIRDSLNSPLHF	TRBV5-5	NA	TRBD1	TRBJ1-6
TGCAGCGCCGTGGAGGGAACCGGCGGAAACACCATATATTTT	CSAVEGTGGNTIYF	TRBV29-1	few	NA	TRBJ1-3
TGTGCCAGCAGCTTAGGTATGACAGGGTATCAGCCCCAGCATTTT	CASSLGMTGYQPQHF	TRBV7-2	NA	TRBD1	TRBJ1-5
TGTGCCAGCTCACCACGAGGAAACAATGAGCAGTTCTTC	CASSPRGNNEQFF	TRBV18	NA	NA	TRBJ2-1
TGTGCCAGCAGTTTTCCGTGGGAGGACTATGGCTACACCTTC	CASSFPWEDYGYTF	TRBV28	NA	NA	TRBJ1-2
TGTGCCAGCAGCTTCGGGACTCGCTACGAGCAGTACTTC	CASSFGTRYEQYF	TRBV9	few	NA	TRBJ2-7
TGTGCCAGCAGCTTCGACACCGGGGAGCTGTTTTTT	CASSFDTGELFF	TRBV7-2	NA	NA	TRBJ2-2
TGTGCCAGCAGTTACTCGGGCGGGAGGGTCCACGAGCAGTACTTC	CASSYSGGRVHEQYF	TRBV6-2/TRBV6-3	once	TRBD2	TRBJ2-7
TGCGCCAGCAGCCAACCCATTGGACTAGCGGGATTAGGAGATACGCAGTATTTT	CASSQPIGLAGLGDTQYF	TRBV4-1	NA	TRBD2	TRBJ2-3
TGTGCAAGTCGCTTAGTATGGGCCGACAGGGGTAATCAGCCCCAGCATTTT	CASRLVWADRGNQPQHF	TRBV12-2	NA	NA	TRBJ1-5
TGTGCCAGCAGCTTGGTGCGGGACCAATTTGATCAGTACTTC	CASSLVRDQFDQYF	TRBV11-2	NA	NA	TRBJ2-7
TGTGCCAGCGGGCAGGGGCGAGGGGAAAAACTGTTTTTT	CASGQGRGEKLFF	TRBV2	NA	NA	TRBJ1-4
TGTGCCCTGCGGGGGGGGAGCTCCTATAATTCACCCCTCCACTTT	CALRGGSSYNSPLHF	TRBV28	NA	NA	TRBJ1-6
TGCGCCAGCAGGCCCGGCGGGTTTAGCTCCTACGAGCAGTACTTC	CASRPGGFSSYEQYF	TRBV5-1	NA	NA	TRBJ2-7
TGTGCCAGCAGTTTAACGAAAAGGGGCGGCATATATTTT	CASSLTKRGGIYF	TRBV12-3/TRBV12-4	NA	NA	TRBJ1-3
TGTGCCAGCAGCCCGCGGACAGGGGGCTACACCTTC	CASSPRTGGYTF	TRBV7-2	NA	TRBD1	TRBJ1-2
TGTGCCAGCAGACAGGTGGGCGGTGAAGCTTTCTTT	CASRQVGGEAFF	TRBV6-5	NA	NA	TRBJ1-1
TGTGCCACGACAGGGGAGTTAGATACGCAGTATTTT	CATTGELDTQYF	TRBV10-3	NA	TRBD1	TRBJ2-3
TGCGCCAGCTCGTCGGAGATGAACACTGAAGCTTTCTTT	CASSSEMNTEAFF	TRBV5-1	NA	NA	TRBJ1-1
TGTGCCAGCCTGGAAGACTCCTCGACTTACGAGCAGTACTTC	CASLEDSSTYEQYF	TRBV2	NA	NA	TRBJ2-7
TGTGCCAGCAGTTTGGGGGGAAGCTCTGGAAACACCATATATTTT	CASSLGGSSGNTIYF	TRBV28	NA	NA	TRBJ1-3
TGTGCCAGCAGCCAAGCCCTGCAGGGAACTGAGCAGTTCTTC	CASSQALQGTEQFF	TRBV3-1/TRBV3-2	NA	NA	TRBJ2-1
TGTGCCAGCAGCCAAGAAACGATCTGGGGCCAACTGCAGCGTCCAGGAACGGTTTATGGCTACACCTTC	CASSQETIWGQLQRPGTVYGYTF	TRBV4-2	NA	NA	TRBJ1-2
TGCGCCAGCAGCTTACTAGCGGGAGGGCCGGGGGAGCAGTTCTTC	CASSLLAGGPGEQFF	TRBV5-1	NA	TRBD2	TRBJ2-1
TGTGCCAGTCTGTCGGCTAGCGGGAGGACCCCCCCCTACAATGAGCAGTTCTTC	CASLSASGRTPPYNEQFF	TRBV19	NA	TRBD2	TRBJ2-1
TGTGCCAGCAGCTTAGGTCATGGGTTGGCGGGCACCGGGGAGCTGTTTTTT	CASSLGHGLAGTGELFF	TRBV7-3	once	NA	TRBJ2-2
TGCGCCAGCAACAGGGGGGACACCGGGGAGCTGTTTTTT	CASNRGDTGELFF	TRBV5-1	NA	TRBD1	TRBJ2-2
TGTGCTAGTGGTTTGGGATTGAGGGAGGGCTACAATGAGCAGTTCTTC	CASGLGLREGYNEQFF	TRBV12-5	NA	TRBD2	TRBJ2-1
TGTGCCATCAGTGGAAACGGACTAGCGGGAGGAAGAGGCACAGATACGCAGTATTTT	CAISGNGLAGGRGTDTQYF	TRBV10-3	NA	TRBD2	TRBJ2-3
TGTGCCAGTAGTATAGGGGGACAAAGCTCTGGAAACACCATATATTTT	CASSIGGQSSGNTIYF	TRBV19	NA	NA	TRBJ1-3